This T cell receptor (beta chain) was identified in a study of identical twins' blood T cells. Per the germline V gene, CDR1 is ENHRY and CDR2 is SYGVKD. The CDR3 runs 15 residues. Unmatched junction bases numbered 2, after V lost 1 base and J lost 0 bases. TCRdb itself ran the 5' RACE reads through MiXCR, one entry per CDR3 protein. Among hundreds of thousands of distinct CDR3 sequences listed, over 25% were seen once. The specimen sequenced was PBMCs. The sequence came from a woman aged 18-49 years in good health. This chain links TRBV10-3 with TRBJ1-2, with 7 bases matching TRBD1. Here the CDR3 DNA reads TGTGCCATCAGTGAGTGGGACAGCGCTAACTATGGCTACACCTTC. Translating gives CAISEWDSANYGYTF.